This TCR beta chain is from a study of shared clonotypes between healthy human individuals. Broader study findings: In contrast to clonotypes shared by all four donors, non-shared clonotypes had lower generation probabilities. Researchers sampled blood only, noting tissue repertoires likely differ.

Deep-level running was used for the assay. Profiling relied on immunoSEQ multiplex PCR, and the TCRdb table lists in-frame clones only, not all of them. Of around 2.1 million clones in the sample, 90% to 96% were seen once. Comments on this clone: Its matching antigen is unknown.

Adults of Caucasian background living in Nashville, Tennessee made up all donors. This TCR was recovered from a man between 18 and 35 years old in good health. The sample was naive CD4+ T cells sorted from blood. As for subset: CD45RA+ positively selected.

The CDR3 DNA is TGTGCCAGCAGCCCACTAGCGGGGTCCTACGAGCAGTACTTC. It codes for CASSPLAGSYEQYF. The V call is TRBV11-3, the J call TRBJ2-7, with 10 positions matching TRBD2. The length of the CDR3 is 14 residues. J was trimmed by 1 base and V by 5 bases; bases with no gene match: 2. Germline CDR1 SGHNT, CDR2 YENEEA.